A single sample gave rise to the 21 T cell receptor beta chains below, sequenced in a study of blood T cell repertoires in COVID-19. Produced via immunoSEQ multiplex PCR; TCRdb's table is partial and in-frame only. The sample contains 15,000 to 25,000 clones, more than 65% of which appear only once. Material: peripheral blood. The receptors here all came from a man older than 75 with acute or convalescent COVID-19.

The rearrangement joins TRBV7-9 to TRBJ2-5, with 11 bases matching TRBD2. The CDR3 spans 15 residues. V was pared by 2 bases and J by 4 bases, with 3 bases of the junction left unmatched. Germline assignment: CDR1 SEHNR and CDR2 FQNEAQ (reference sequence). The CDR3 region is CASSLRLAGGETQYF. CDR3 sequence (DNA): TGTGCCAGCAGCTTAAGGCTAGCGGGAGGAGAGACCCAGTACTTC.

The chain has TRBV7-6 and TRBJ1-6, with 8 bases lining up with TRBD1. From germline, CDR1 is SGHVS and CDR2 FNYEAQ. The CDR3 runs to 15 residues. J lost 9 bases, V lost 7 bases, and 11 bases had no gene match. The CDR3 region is CASTRTGTGPSPLHF. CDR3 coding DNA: TGTGCCAGCACCCGTACCGGGACAGGACCTTCACCCCTCCACTTT.

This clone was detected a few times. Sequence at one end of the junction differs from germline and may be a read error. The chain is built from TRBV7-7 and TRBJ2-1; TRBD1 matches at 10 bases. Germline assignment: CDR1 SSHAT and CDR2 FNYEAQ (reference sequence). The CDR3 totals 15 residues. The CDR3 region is CASSLSWDRGNEQFF. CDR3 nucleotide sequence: TGTGCTAGCAGCTTAAGTTGGGACAGGGGCAATGAGCAGTTCTTC. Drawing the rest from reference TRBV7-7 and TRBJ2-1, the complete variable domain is GAGVSQSPRYKVTKRGQDVTLRCDPISSHATLYWYQQALGQGPEFLTYFNYEAQPDKSGLPSDRFSAERPEGSISTLTIQRTEQRDSAMYRCASSLSWDRGNEQFFGPGTRLTVL.

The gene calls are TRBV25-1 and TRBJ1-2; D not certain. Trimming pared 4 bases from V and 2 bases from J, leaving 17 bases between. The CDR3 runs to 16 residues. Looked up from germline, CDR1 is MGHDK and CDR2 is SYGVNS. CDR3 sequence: CASSGPARGVNYGYTF. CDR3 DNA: TGTGCCAGCAGTGGCCCGGCCCGTGGAGTCAACTATGGCTACACCTTC.

The CDR3 region is CASGTGRYYTF. DNA of the CDR3: TGTGCCAGTGGGACAGGGAGGTACTACACCTTC. The chain uses TRBV6-5 and TRBJ1-2, with 9 positions matching TRBD1. Looked up from germline, CDR1 is MNHEY and CDR2 is SVGAGI. With 9 bases clipped from V and 10 bases from J, the junction kept 6 bases outside the gene matches. The CDR3 has 11 amino acids.

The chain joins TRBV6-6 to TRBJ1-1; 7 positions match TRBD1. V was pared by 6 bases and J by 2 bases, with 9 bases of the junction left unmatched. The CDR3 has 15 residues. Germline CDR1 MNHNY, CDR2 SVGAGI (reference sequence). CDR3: CASRESDRANTEAFF. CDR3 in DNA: TGTGCCAGCAGAGAGTCCGACAGGGCAAACACTGAAGCTTTCTTT.

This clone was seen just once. CDR3 region: CASSYGAGRVGTEAFF. CDR3 sequence (DNA): TGTGCCAGCAGTTACGGGGCAGGACGGGTGGGCACTGAAGCTTTCTTT. The chain links TRBV6-2 or TRBV6-3 to TRBJ1-1; D is possibly TRBD1 (5 bases). The V gene's germline CDR1 is MNHEY and CDR2 SVGEGT. The length of the CDR3 is 16 residues. Trimming removed 2 bases at V and 4 bases at J, with 17 bases between.

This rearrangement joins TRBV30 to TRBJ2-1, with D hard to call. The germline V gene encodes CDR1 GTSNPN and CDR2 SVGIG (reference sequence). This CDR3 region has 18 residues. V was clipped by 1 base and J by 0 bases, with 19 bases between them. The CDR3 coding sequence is TGTGCCTGGAGTGCATTTGAAGTAAGGCGGAGCTCCTACAATGAGCAGTTCTTC. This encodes CAWSAFEVRRSSYNEQFF.

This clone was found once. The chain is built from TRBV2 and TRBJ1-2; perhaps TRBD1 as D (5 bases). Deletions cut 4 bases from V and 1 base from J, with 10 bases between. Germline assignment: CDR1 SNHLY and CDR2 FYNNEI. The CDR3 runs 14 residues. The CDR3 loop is CASSGQRRNYGYTF. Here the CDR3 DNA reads TGTGCCAGCAGTGGACAGAGACGTAACTATGGCTACACCTTC.

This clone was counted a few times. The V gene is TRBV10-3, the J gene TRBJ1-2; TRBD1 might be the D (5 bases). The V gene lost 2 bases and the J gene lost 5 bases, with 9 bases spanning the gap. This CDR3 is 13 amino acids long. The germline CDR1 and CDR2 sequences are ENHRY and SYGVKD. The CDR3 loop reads CAISERTRYGYTF. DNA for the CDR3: TGTGCCATCAGTGAGCGGACACGATATGGCTACACCTTC.

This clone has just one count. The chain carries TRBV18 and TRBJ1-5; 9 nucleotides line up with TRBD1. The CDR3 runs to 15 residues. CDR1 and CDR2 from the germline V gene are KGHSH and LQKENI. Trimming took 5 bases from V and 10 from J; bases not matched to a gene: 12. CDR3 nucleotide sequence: TGTGCCAGCTCATACACAGGGGGCGAGATTCAACCCCAGCATTTT. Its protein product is CASSYTGGEIQPQHF.

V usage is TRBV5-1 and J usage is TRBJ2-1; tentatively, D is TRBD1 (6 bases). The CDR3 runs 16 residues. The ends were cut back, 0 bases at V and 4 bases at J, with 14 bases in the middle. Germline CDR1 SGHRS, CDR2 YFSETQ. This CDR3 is CASSLGLGAGYNEQFF. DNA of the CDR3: TGCGCCAGCAGCTTGGGGTTGGGGGCAGGGTACAATGAGCAGTTCTTC.

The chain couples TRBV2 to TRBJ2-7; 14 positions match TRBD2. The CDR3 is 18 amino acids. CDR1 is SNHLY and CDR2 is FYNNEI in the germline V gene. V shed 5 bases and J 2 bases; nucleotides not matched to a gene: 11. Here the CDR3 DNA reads TGTGCCAGCAGTATCCTAGGGACTAGCGGGAGTTCCCCCTACGAGCAGTACTTC. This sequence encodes CASSILGTSGSSPYEQYF.

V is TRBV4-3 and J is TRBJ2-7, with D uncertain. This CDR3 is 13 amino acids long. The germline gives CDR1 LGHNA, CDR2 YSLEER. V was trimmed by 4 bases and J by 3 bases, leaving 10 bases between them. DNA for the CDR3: TGCGCCAGCAGCCGAGACACCTACTACGAGCAGTACTTC. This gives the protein CASSRDTYYEQYF.

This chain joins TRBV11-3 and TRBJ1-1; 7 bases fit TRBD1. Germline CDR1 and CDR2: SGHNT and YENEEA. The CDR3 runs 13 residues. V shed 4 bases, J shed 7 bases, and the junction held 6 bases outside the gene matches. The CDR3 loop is CASSSGPGGEAFF. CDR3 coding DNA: TGTGCCAGCAGCTCAGGGCCAGGGGGTGAAGCTTTCTTT.

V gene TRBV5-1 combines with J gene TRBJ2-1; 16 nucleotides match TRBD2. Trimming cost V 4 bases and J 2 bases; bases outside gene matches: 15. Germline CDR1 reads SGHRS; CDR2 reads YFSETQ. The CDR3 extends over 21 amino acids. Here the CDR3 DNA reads TGCGCCAGCAGCCCGACAGCGGCCGGGACTAGCGGGAGGGACGCCTACAATGAGCAGTTCTTC. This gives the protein CASSPTAAGTSGRDAYNEQFF.

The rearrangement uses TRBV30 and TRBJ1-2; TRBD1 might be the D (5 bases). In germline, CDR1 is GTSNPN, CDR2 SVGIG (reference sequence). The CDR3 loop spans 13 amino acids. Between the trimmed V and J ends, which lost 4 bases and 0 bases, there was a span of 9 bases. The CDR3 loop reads CAWTETANYGYTF. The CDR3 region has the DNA TGTGCCTGGACTGAGACAGCTAACTATGGCTACACCTTC.

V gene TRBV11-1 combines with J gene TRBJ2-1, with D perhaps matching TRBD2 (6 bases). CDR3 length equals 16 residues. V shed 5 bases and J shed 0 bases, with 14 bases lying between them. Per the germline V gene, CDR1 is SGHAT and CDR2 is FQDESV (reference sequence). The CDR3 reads CASSHSGRGSYNEQFF. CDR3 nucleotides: TGTGCCAGCAGCCATTCCGGGAGAGGCTCCTACAATGAGCAGTTCTTC. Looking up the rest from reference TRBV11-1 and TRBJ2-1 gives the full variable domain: EAEVAQSPRYKITEKSQAVAFWCDPISGHATLYWYRQILGQGPELLVQFQDESVVDDSQLPKDRFSAERLKGVDSTLKIQPAELGDSAMYLCASSHSGRGSYNEQFFGPGTRLTVL.

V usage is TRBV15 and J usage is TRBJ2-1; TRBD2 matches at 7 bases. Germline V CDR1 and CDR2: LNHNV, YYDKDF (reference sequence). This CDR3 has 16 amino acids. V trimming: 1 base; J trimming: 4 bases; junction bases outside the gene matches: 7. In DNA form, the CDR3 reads TGTGCCACCAGCAGAGTCGGAGCGGGACTTTACAATGAGCAGTTCTTC. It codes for CATSRVGAGLYNEQFF.

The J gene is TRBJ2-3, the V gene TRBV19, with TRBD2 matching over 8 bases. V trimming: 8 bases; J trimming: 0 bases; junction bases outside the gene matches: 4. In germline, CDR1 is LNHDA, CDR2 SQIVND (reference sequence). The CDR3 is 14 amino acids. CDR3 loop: CASRSGGSTDTQYF. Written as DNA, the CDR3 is TGTGCCAGTCGGAGCGGGGGAAGCACAGATACGCAGTATTTT.

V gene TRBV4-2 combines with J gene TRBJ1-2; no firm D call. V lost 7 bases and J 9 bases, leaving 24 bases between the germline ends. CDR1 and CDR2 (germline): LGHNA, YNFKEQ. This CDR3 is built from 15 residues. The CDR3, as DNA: TGTGCCAGCAACCCAACTCCGACTGGGCGGGCGAGCTACACCTTC. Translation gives CASNPTPTGRASYTF.